Below, 28 T cell receptor beta chains from the same sample are listed, as sequenced in a study of blood T cell repertoires in COVID-19. The assay was immunoSEQ multiplex PCR, and TCRdb's table has in-frame clones only and misses some. The table includes over 150,000 clones, more than 75% detected once. The specimen sequenced was peripheral blood. The receptors come from a woman in her sixties or seventies with COVID-19, enrolled during active disease.

The chain is built from TRBV19 and TRBJ1-4, with TRBD1 matching over 7 bases. Germline V gene lookup returns CDR1 LNHDA and CDR2 SQIVND (reference sequence). The CDR3 is 15 residues long. Unmatched junction bases numbered 3, after V lost 4 bases and J lost 1 base. The CDR3 sequence: CASSTRTGTNEKLFF. CDR3 DNA sequence: TGTGCCAGTAGTACACGGACAGGAACTAATGAAAAACTGTTTTTT.

This clone was found a few times. The chain combines TRBV6-5 with TRBJ2-7; D possibly corresponds to TRBD2 (6 bases). Trimming removed 0 bases at V and 3 bases at J, with 12 bases between. This CDR3 is 15 amino acids long. Germline V lookup: CDR1 MNHEY, CDR2 SVGAGI. The CDR3 bases are TGTGCCAGCAGTTACTCGATCGGCGGGAACTACGAGCAGTACTTC. Encoded protein: CASSYSIGGNYEQYF.

This rearrangement joins TRBV28 to TRBJ2-7; 8 nucleotides line up with TRBD1. Germline-derived CDR1 and CDR2 are MDHEN and SYDVKM. J was trimmed by 5 bases and V by 5 bases; bases with no gene match: 8. This CDR3 is built from 14 residues. DNA for the CDR3: TGTGCCAGCAGTCCTAGGACAGGGTACCACGAGCAGTACTTC. Translating gives CASSPRTGYHEQYF.

The genes are TRBV2 and TRBJ1-6; D unresolved. Looked up from germline, CDR1 is SNHLY and CDR2 is FYNNEI. The V gene lost 1 base and the J gene lost 7 bases, with 11 bases spanning the gap. The length of the CDR3 is 15 residues. The CDR3 spells CASSEDNLENSPLHF. The CDR3 DNA reads TGTGCCAGCAGTGAAGATAACCTTGAGAATTCACCCCTCCACTTT.

The chain recombines TRBV14 with TRBJ2-1; D is undetermined. Germline-derived CDR1 and CDR2 are SGHDN and FVKESK. This CDR3 contains 10 residues. V gave up 2 bases and J gave up 10 bases, with 3 bases separating them. The DNA of the CDR3 is TGTGCCAGCAGCCAACTGGAGCAGTTCTTC. Translation: CASSQLEQFF.

The J gene is TRBJ1-2, the V gene TRBV11-2, with 9 positions matching TRBD1. Germline CDR1 reads SGHAT; CDR2 reads FQNNGV. V gave up 5 bases and J gave up 4 bases; unmatched junction bases: 8. This CDR3 region has 15 residues. The DNA for the CDR3 is TGTGCCAGCAGCCGACGACAGGGGGAGTTCTATGGCTACACCTTC. Protein product: CASSRRQGEFYGYTF.

This rearrangement joins TRBV18 to TRBJ1-6, with D uncertain. V was pared by 4 bases and J by 9 bases, with 13 bases between. The CDR3 runs 14 residues. CDR1 KGHSH and CDR2 LQKENI come from the germline V gene. The CDR3: CASSLREQASPLHF. The CDR3 DNA sequence: TGTGCCAGCTCACTAAGGGAGCAGGCTTCACCCCTCCACTTT.

DNA of the CDR3: TGTGCCAGCAGCTCCCTCAGGGTTGTGGGAACAGATACGCAGTATTTT. It codes for CASSSLRVVGTDTQYF. V gene TRBV7-9 combines with J gene TRBJ2-3; D is perhaps TRBD1 (5 bases). Germline CDR1 SEHNR, CDR2 FQNEAQ (reference sequence). Deletions cut 4 bases from V and 3 bases from J, with 17 bases between. The CDR3 spans 16 residues.

The J gene is TRBJ2-7, the V gene TRBV5-5, with a weak D call TRBD2 (5 bases). CDR1 is SGHKS, CDR2 YYEKEE, per germline (reference sequence). Trimming shortened V by 3 bases and J by 3 bases, and 7 bases separated the two germline ends. CDR3 size: 12 residues. The CDR3 DNA follows: TGTGCCAGCAGCTCGGACTTCTACGAGCAGTACTTC. This codes for CASSSDFYEQYF.

The genes are TRBV19 and TRBJ2-3; TRBD1 is a possible D gene (6 bases). The length of the CDR3 is 17 residues. In germline, CDR1 is LNHDA, CDR2 SQIVND (reference sequence). The ends were cut back, 3 bases at V and 0 bases at J, with 16 bases in the middle. CDR3 bases: TGTGCCAGTAGTATTAGTCCGACAGGCCTTAGCACAGATACGCAGTATTTT. It specifies CASSISPTGLSTDTQYF.

V gene TRBV30 combines with J gene TRBJ1-1; 7 positions match TRBD1. This CDR3 comprises 15 residues. The trim removed 6 bases at V and 1 base at J, leaving 11 bases unmatched. Germline-derived CDR1 and CDR2 are GTSNPN and SVGIG (reference sequence). CDR3 sequence: CACPLPGTANTEAFF. CDR3 nucleotide sequence: TGTGCCTGCCCCCTCCCGGGGACAGCGAACACTGAAGCTTTCTTT.

In nucleotides, the CDR3 is TGTGCCACCTCTGCGGCAGGGGCCCCCACGCCCCAGCATTTT. This translates into CATSAAGAPTPQHF. V gene TRBV24-1 combines with J gene TRBJ1-5; D might be TRBD1 (6 bases). The V gene's germline CDR1 is KGHDR and CDR2 SFDVKD. V was pared by 9 bases and J by 9 bases, with 20 bases between. The CDR3 extends over 14 amino acids.

The chain links TRBV11-2 to TRBJ1-4; no clear D. Deletions cut 1 base from V and 3 bases from J, with 6 bases between. The CDR3 runs 14 residues. CDR1 is SGHAT, CDR2 FQNNGV, per germline. The CDR3 is CASSLAPANEKLFF. As DNA, the CDR3 is TGTGCCAGCAGCTTAGCTCCAGCTAATGAAAAACTGTTTTTT.

This rearrangement joins TRBV6-5 to TRBJ1-6; D unclear. V lost 6 bases to trimming and J lost 7 bases, with 16 bases between them. CDR3 length equals 15 residues. Germline V gives CDR1 MNHEY, CDR2 SVGAGI. CDR3 DNA sequence: TGTGCCAGCAGCCGGCGGGAGTCGTCCAATTCACCCCTCCACTTT. Translation: CASSRRESSNSPLHF.

The CDR3 region is CAISPDQETQYF. DNA of the CDR3: TGTGCCATCAGTCCAGACCAAGAGACCCAGTACTTC. This rearrangement joins TRBV10-3 to TRBJ2-5; no clear D. This CDR3 comprises 12 residues. Germline CDR1 reads ENHRY; CDR2 reads SYGVKD. The V end was cut by 5 bases, the J end by 0 bases, with 4 bases between.

The rearrangement uses TRBV9 and TRBJ2-6; D is uncertain. Trimming shortened V by 4 bases and J by 0 bases, and 11 bases separated the two germline ends. Germline CDR1 and CDR2: SGDLS and YYNGEE. The CDR3 has 16 amino acids. This CDR3 is CASSPLLSSGANVLTF. CDR3 bases: TGTGCCAGCAGCCCCCTACTAAGCTCTGGGGCCAACGTCCTGACTTTC.

This clone was observed a handful of times. The chain combines TRBV2 with TRBJ1-2; the D gene is possibly TRBD1 (6 bases). Germline V gene data show CDR1 as SNHLY and CDR2 as FYNNEI. The V and J ends lost 4 bases and 2 bases respectively, with 11 bases between them. The CDR3 is made up of 14 amino acids. The CDR3 nucleotides read TGTGCCAGCAGTGGGGTACAGGGAAACTATGGCTACACCTTC. Translation: CASSGVQGNYGYTF.

V gene TRBV5-1 combines with J gene TRBJ2-1, with TRBD2 matching over 14 bases. Germline CDR1 is SGHRS and CDR2 is YFSETQ. The CDR3 has 17 residues. The ends lost 4 bases at V and 0 bases at J; junction bases unmatched: 3. CDR3 DNA sequence: TGCGCCAGCAGCACCGGGACTAGCGGGGGCTCCTACAATGAGCAGTTCTTC. Translation gives CASSTGTSGGSYNEQFF.

The chain is built from TRBV4-1 and TRBJ1-5; D is perhaps TRBD1 (5 bases). The CDR3 sequence is 17 residues long. Germline lookup yields CDR1 MGHRA and CDR2 YSYEKL. Trimming cost V 0 bases and J 7 bases, with 19 bases left between them. DNA of the CDR3: TGCGCCAGCAGCCAAGACCTTCAGGAAGGGGTTAAGCAGCCCCAGCATTTT. It is translated as CASSQDLQEGVKQPQHF.

This clone appeared a single time. V gene TRBV29-1 combines with J gene TRBJ2-3, with D possibly being TRBD2 (6 bases). Germline values: CDR1 SQVTM, CDR2 ANQGSEA. CDR3 length: 14 amino acids. Deletions cut 6 bases from V and 0 bases from J, with 13 bases between. The CDR3 loop reads CSVYGTLSTDTQYF. CDR3 DNA sequence: TGCAGCGTCTACGGGACTCTAAGCACAGATACGCAGTATTTT.

This chain connects TRBV5-1 to TRBJ2-7; D perhaps matches TRBD2 (6 bases). This CDR3 contains 14 residues. Germline V gene lookup returns CDR1 SGHRS and CDR2 YFSETQ. V lost 4 bases and J 4 bases, leaving 15 bases between the germline ends. The CDR3 nucleotides read TGCGCCAGCAGCCAATTCGGGGGTTCGTACGAGCAGTACTTC. It codes for CASSQFGGSYEQYF.

Here the CDR3 DNA reads TGTGCCAGCAGTGAACTGGGCAGATACACCTTC. Its protein product is CASSELGRYTF. The gene calls are TRBV6-1 and TRBJ1-2; unclear D gene. With 2 bases removed from V and 11 bases from J, the gap between germline ends came to 9 bases. Germline V CDR1 and CDR2: MNHNS, SASEGT. The CDR3 totals 11 residues.

V is TRBV28 and J is TRBJ1-2; 7 bases are shared with TRBD1. The V and J ends lost 2 bases and 7 bases, in that order; junction bases with no gene match: 10. Germline values: CDR1 MDHEN, CDR2 SYDVKM. The CDR3 runs 15 residues. The CDR3 protein is CASSLARGWEFGYTF. The CDR3, as DNA: TGTGCCAGCAGTTTAGCCAGGGGGTGGGAGTTTGGCTACACCTTC.

CDR3 loop: CASSPREGGLSPLHF. The CDR3 DNA reads as TGTGCCAGCAGCCCCAGAGAAGGGGGCCTTTCACCCCTCCACTTT. The V call is TRBV7-9, the J call TRBJ1-6, with TRBD1 identical over 7 bases. After removal of 5 bases from V and 9 bases from J, the junction contained 10 bases not matched to a gene. This CDR3 spans 15 amino acids. Per germline, CDR1 SEHNR and CDR2 FQNEAQ (reference sequence).

This clone was observed many times. The chain carries TRBV4-1 and TRBJ1-2; TRBD1 matches at 12 bases. There are 17 residues in the CDR3. In germline, CDR1 is MGHRA, CDR2 YSYEKL. V lost 1 base to trimming and J lost 5 bases; unmatched junction nucleotides: 8. The CDR3 nucleotides are TGCGCCAGCAGCCAAGGGCGAGGGACAGGGGGCTTGTATGGCTACACCTTC. Its protein product is CASSQGRGTGGLYGYTF.

The J gene is TRBJ2-3, the V gene TRBV6-5; D possibly corresponds to TRBD1 (6 bases). The CDR3 length is 16 residues. V gave up 1 base and J gave up 0 bases, with 11 bases separating them. Germline V gives CDR1 MNHEY, CDR2 SVGAGI. The CDR3: CASSYFGQTSTDTQYF. The CDR3 DNA sequence: TGTGCCAGCAGTTACTTCGGACAGACAAGCACAGATACGCAGTATTTT.

CDR3 sequence (DNA): TGTGCCAGTAGTATAAAAGCCTGGGGCACAATGAACACTGAAGCTTTCTTT. This encodes CASSIKAWGTMNTEAFF. This sequence joins TRBV19 and TRBJ1-1; maybe TRBD1 (5 bases). Looked up from germline, CDR1 is LNHDA and CDR2 is SQIVND (reference sequence). The V end lost 2 bases, the J end lost 0 bases, and 16 bases lay between the germline ends. This CDR3 contains 17 residues. Based on the CDR3 plus reference TRBV19 and TRBJ1-1, the full variable domain is DGGITQSPKYLFRKEGQNVTLSCEQNLNHDAMYWYRQDPGQGLRLIYYSQIVNDFQKGDIAEGYSVSREKKESFPLTVTSAQKNPTAFYLCASSIKAWGTMNTEAFFGQGTRLTVV.

The chain joins TRBV23-1 to TRBJ2-1, with 11 bases fitting TRBD1. TRBV23-1 is labeled an ORF, and its function is uncertain. The CDR3 totals 17 residues. V shed 6 bases, J shed 8 bases, and the junction held 15 bases outside the gene matches. In DNA, the CDR3 is TGCGCCAGCAGACCCCCGGGACAGGGGGTAGGCTTTGATGAGCAGTTCTTC. Amino acids: CASRPPGQGVGFDEQFF.